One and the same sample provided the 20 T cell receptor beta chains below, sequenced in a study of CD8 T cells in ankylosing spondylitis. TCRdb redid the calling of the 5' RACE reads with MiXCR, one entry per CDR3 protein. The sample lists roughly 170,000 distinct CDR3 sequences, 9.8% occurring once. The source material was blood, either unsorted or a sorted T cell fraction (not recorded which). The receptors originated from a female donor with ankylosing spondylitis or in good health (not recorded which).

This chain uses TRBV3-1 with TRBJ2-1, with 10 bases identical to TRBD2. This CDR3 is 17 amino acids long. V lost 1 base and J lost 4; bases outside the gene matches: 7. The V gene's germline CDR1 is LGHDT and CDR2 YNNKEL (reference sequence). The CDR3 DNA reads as TGTGCCAGCAGCCAAGCTCCACTAGCGGGACCTTACAATGAGCAGTTCTTC. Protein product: CASSQAPLAGPYNEQFF.

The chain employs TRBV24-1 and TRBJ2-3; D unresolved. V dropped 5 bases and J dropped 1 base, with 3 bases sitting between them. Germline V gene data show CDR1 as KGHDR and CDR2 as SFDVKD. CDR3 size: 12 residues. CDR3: CATSAGTDTQYF. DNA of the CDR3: TGTGCCACCAGTGCGGGCACAGATACGCAGTATTTT.

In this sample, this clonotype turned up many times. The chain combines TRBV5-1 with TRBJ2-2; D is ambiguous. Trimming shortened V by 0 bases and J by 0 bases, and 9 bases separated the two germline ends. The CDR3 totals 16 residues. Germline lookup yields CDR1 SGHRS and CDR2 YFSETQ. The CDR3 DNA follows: TGCGCCAGCAGCTTGGTCCTCGATACGAACACCGGGGAGCTGTTTTTT. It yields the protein CASSLVLDTNTGELFF. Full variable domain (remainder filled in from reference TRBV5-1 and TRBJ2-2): KAGVTQTPRYLIKTRGQQVTLSCSPISGHRSVSWYQQTPGQGLQFLFEYFSETQRNKGNFPGRFSGRQFSNSRSEMNVSTLELGDSALYLCASSLVLDTNTGELFFGEGSRLTVL.

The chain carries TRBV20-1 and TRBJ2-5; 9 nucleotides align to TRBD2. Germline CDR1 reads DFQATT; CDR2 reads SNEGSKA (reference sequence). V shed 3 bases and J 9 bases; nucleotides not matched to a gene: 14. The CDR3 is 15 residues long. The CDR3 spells CSARFPREGGSAQYF. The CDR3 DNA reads TGCAGTGCTAGGTTTCCGCGGGAGGGCGGTTCGGCCCAGTACTTC.

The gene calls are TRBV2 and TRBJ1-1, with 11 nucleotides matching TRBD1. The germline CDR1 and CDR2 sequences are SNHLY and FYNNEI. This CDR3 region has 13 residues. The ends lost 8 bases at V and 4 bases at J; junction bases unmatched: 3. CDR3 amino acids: CASRDRGVTEAFF. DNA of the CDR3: TGTGCCAGCCGGGACAGGGGGGTCACTGAAGCTTTCTTT.

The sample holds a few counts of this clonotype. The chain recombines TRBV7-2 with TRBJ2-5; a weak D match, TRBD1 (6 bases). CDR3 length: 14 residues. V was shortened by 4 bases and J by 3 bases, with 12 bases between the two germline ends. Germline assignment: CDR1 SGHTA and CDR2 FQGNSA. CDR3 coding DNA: TGTGCCAGCAGCTCCCAGGGGTTAAAAGAGACCCAGTACTTC. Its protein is CASSSQGLKETQYF.

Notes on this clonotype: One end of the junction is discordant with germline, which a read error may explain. The DNA for the CDR3 is TGTGCTAGCAGCCCAGCGGCGGGTGCAGATACGCAGTATTTT. This translates into CASSPAAGADTQYF. V and J are TRBV7-7 and TRBJ2-3, with TRBD2 as a possible D gene (5 bases). The CDR3 length is 14 residues. The germline V gene has CDR1 SSHAT and CDR2 FNYEAQ (reference sequence).

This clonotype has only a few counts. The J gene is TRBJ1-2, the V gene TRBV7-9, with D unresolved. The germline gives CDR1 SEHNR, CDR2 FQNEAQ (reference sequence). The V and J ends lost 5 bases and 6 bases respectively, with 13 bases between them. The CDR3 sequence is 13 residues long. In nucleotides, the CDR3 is TGTGCCAGCAGCCTTCCAGGCATCCATGGCTACACCTTC. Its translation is CASSLPGIHGYTF.

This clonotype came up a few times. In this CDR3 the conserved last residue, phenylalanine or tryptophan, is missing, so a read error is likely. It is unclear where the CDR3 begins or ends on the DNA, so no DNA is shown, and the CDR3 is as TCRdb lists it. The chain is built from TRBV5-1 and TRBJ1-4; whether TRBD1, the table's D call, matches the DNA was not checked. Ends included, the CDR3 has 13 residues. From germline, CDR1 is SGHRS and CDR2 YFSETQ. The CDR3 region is CASSLEVGGDPTY.

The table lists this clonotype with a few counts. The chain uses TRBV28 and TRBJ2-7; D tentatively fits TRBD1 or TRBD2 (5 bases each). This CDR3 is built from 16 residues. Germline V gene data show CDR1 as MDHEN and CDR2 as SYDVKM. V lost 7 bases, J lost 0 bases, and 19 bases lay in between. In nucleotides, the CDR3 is TGTGCCAGCACCTCGGGGACGGGAACCAACTCCTACGAGCAGTACTTC. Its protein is CASTSGTGTNSYEQYF.

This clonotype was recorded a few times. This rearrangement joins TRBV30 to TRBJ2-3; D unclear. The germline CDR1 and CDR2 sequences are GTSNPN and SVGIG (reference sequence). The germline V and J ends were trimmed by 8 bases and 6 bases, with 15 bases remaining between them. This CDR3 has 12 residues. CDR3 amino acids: CAVAQPADTQYF. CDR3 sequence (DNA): TGTGCCGTTGCACAGCCAGCCGATACGCAGTATTTT.

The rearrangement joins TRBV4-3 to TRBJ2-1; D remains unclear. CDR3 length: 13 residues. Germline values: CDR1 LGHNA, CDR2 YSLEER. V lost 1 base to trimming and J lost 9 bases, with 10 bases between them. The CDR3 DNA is TGCGCCAGCAGCCAAGGGACGTTTAGTGAGCAGTTCTTC. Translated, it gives CASSQGTFSEQFF.

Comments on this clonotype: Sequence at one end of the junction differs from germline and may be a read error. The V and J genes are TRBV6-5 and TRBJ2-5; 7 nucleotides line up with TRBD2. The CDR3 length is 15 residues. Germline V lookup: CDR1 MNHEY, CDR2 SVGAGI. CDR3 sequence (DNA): TGTGCCAGCAGTTTAGCGGGCCTGTACCAAGGGACCCAGTACTTC. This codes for CASSLAGLYQGTQYF.

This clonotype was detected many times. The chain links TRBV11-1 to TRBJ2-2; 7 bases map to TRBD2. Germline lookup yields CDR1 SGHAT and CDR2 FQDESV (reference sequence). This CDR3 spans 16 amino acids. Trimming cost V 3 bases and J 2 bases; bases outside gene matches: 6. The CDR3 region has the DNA TGTGCCAGCAGCTTGCAGGGACTACCTAACACCGGGGAGCTGTTTTTT. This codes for CASSLQGLPNTGELFF.

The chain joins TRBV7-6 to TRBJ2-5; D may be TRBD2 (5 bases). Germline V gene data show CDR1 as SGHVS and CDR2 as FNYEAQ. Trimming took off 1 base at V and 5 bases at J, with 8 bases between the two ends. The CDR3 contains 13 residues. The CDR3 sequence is CASSLGGLETQYF. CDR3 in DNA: TGTGCCAGCAGCTTAGGAGGGTTGGAGACCCAGTACTTC.

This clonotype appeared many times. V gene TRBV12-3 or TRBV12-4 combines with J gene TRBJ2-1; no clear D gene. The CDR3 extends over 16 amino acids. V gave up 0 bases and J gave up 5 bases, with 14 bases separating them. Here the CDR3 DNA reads TGTGCCAGCAGTTTAGCGCTTGACGCTCCGGACAATGAGCAGTTCTTC. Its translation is CASSLALDAPDNEQFF.

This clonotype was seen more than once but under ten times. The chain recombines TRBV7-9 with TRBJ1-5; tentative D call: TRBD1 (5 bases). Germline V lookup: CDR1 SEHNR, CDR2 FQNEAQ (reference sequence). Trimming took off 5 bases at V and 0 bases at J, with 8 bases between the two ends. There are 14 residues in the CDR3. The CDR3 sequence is CASSAGFSNQPQHF. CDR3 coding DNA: TGTGCCAGCAGCGCAGGGTTTAGCAATCAGCCCCAGCATTTT.

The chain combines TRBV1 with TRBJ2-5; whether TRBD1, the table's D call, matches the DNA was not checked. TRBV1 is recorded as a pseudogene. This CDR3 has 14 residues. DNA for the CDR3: TGCACACTGGGCAGACCTGGGGACAGAGAGACCCAGTACTTC. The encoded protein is CTLGRPGDRETQYF.

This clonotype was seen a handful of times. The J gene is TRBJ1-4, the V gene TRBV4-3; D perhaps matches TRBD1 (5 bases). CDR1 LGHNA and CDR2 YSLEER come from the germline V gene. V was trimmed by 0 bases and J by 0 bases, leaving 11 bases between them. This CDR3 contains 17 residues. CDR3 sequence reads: CASSQDPGGSTNEKLFF. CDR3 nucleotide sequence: TGCGCCAGCAGCCAAGATCCGGGGGGGTCAACTAATGAAAAACTGTTTTTT.

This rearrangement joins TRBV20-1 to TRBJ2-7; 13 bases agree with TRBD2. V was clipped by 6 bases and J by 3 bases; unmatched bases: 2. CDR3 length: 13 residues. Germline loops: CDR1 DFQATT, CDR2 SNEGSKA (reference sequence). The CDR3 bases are TGCAGTGCCGGGACTAGCGGGAACTACGAGCAGTACTTC. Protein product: CSAGTSGNYEQYF.